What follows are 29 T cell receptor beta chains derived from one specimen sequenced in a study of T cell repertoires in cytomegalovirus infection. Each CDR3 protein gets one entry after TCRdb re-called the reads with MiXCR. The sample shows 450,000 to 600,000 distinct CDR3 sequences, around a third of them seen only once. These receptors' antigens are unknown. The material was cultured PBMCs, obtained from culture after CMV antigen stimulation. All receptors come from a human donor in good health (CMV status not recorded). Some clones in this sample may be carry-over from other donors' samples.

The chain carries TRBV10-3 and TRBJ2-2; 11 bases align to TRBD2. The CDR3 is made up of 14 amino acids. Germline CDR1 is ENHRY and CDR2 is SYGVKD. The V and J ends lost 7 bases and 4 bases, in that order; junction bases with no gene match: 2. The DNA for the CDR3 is TGTGCCATCACTGGACTAGCGGGCACCGGGGAGCTGTTTTTT. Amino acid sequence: CAITGLAGTGELFF.

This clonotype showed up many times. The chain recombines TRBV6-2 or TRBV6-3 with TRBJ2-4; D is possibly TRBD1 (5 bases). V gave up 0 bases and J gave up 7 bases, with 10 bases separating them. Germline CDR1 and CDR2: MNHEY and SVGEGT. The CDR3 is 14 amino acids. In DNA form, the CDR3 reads TGTGCCAGCAGTTACTCGACAGCGCAGAACATTCAGTACTTC. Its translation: CASSYSTAQNIQYF.

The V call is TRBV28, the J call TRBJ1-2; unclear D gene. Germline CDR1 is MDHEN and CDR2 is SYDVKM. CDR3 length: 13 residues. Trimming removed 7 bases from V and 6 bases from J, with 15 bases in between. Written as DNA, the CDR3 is TGTGCCAGCACCGTAGACCTGGAGGATGGCTACACCTTC. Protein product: CASTVDLEDGYTF.

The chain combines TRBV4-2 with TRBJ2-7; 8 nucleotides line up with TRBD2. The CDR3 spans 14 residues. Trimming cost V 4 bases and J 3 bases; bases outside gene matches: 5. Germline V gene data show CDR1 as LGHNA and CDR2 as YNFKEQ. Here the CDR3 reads CASSPPGLVYEQYF. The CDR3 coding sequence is TGTGCCAGCAGCCCCCCGGGACTAGTCTACGAGCAGTACTTC.

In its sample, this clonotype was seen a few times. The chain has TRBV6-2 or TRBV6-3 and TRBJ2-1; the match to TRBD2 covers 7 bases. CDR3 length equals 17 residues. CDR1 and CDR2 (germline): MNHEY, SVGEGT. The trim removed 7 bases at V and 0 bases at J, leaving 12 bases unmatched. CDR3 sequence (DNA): TGTGCCAGCACCAAAGGGCTAGCGGCCCCCTCCTACAATGAGCAGTTCTTC. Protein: CASTKGLAAPSYNEQFF.

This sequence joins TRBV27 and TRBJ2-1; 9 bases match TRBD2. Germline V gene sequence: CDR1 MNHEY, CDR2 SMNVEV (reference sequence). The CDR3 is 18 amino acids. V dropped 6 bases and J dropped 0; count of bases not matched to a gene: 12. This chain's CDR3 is CASSSTSGVTPSYNEQFF. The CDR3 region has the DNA TGTGCCAGCAGCTCGACTAGCGGAGTTACTCCCTCCTACAATGAGCAGTTCTTC.

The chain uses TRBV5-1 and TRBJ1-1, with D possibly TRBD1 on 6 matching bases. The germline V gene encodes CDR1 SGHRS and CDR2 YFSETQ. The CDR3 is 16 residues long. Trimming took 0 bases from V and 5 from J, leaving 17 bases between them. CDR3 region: CASSLEVQGRGTEAFF. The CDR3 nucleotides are TGCGCCAGCAGCTTGGAGGTTCAGGGAAGGGGGACTGAAGCTTTCTTT.

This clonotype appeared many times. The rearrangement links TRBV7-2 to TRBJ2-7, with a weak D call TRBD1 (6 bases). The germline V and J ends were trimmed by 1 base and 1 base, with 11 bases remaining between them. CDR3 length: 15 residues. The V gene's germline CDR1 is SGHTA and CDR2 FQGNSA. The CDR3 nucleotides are TGTGCCAGCAGCTTAGGCCCCGGACAGTCCTACGAGCAGTACTTC. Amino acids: CASSLGPGQSYEQYF.

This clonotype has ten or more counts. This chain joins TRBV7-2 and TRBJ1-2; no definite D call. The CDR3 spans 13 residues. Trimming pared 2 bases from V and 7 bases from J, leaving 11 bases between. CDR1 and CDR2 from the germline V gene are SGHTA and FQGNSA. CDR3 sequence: CASSLSGVGGYTF. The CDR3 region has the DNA TGTGCCAGCAGCTTATCGGGAGTAGGTGGCTACACCTTC.

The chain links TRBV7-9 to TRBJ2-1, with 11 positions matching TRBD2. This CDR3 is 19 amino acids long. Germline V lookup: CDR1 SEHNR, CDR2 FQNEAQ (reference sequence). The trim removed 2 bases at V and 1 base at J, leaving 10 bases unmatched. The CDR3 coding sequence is TGTGCCAGCAGCTTAAGGGTTAGCGGGAGGGCCAGGTCCTACAATGAGCAGTTCTTC. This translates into CASSLRVSGRARSYNEQFF.

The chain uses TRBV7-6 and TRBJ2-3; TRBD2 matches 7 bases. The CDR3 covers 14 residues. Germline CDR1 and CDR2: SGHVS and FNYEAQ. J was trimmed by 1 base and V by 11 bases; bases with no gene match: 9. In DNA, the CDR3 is TGTGCCCCCCATTTCACTAGCGGCACAGATACGCAGTATTTT. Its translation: CAPHFTSGTDTQYF. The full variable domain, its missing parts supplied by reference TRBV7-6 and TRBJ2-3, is GAGVSQSPRYKVTKRGQDVALRCDPISGHVSLYWYRQALGQGPEFLTYFNYEAQQDKSGLPNDRFSAERPEGSISTLTIQRTEQRDSAMYRCAPHFTSGTDTQYFGPGTRLTVL.

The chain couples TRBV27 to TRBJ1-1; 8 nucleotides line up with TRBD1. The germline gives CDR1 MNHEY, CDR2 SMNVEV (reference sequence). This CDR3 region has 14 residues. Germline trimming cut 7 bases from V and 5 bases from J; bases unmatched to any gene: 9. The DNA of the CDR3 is TGTGCCAGCAACCGCATGACAGGGGAGACTGAAGCTTTCTTT. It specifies CASNRMTGETEAFF.

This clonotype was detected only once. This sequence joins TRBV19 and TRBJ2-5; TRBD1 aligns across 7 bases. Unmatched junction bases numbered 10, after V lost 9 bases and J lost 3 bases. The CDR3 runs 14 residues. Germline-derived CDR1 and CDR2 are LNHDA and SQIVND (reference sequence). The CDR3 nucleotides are TGTGCCAGCGCCGGGACAGCTATTAAAGAGACCCAGTACTTC. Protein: CASAGTAIKETQYF. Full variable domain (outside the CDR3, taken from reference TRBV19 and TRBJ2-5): DGGITQSPKYLFRKEGQNVTLSCEQNLNHDAMYWYRQDPGQGLRLIYYSQIVNDFQKGDIAEGYSVSREKKESFPLTVTSAQKNPTAFYLCASAGTAIKETQYFGPGTRLLVL.

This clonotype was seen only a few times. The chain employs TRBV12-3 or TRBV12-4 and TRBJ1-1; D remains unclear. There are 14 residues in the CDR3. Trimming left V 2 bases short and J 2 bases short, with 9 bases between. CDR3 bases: TGTGCCAGCAGTTTAACGGGCTCTAACACTGAAGCTTTCTTT. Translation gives CASSLTGSNTEAFF.

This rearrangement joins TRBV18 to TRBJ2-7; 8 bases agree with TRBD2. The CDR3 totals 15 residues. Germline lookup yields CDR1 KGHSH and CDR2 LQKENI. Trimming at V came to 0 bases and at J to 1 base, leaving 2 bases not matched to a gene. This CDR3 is CASSPPSGISYEQYF. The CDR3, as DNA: TGTGCCAGCTCACCACCTAGCGGGATATCCTACGAGCAGTACTTC.

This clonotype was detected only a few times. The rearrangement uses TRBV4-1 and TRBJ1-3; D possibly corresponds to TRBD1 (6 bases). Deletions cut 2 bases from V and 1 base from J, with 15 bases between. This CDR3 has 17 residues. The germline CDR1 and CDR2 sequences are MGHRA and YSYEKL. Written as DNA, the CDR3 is TGCGCCAGCAGCCAACGAGGTAGGGGGAAATCTGGAAACACCATATATTTT. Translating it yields CASSQRGRGKSGNTIYF.

CDR3 amino acids: CASSPPVGTTDIQYF. Written as DNA, the CDR3 is TGTGCCAGCTCACCACCGGTCGGTACAACGGACATTCAGTACTTC. The chain is built from TRBV18 and TRBJ2-4; D gene unclear. V shed 0 bases and J shed 8 bases, with 14 bases lying between them. Germline lookup yields CDR1 KGHSH and CDR2 LQKENI. CDR3 size: 15 residues.

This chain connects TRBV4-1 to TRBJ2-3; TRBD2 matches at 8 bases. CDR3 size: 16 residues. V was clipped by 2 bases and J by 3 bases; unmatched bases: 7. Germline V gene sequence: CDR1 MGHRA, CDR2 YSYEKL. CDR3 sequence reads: CASSQSPSGGTDTQYF. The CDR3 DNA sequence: TGCGCCAGCAGCCAATCCCCGAGCGGGGGTACAGATACGCAGTATTTT.

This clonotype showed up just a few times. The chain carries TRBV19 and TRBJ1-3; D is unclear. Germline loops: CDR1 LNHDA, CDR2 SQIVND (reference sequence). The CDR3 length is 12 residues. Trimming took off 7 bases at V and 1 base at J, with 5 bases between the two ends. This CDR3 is CASNGSGNTIYF. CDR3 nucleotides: TGTGCCAGTAACGGGTCTGGAAACACCATATATTTT. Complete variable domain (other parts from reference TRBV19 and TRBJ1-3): DGGITQSPKYLFRKEGQNVTLSCEQNLNHDAMYWYRQDPGQGLRLIYYSQIVNDFQKGDIAEGYSVSREKKESFPLTVTSAQKNPTAFYLCASNGSGNTIYFGEGSWLTVV.

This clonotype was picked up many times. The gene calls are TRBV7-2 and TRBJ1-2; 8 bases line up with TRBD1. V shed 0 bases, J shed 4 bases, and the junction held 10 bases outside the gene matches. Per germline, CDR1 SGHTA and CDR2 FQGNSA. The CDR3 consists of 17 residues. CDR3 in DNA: TGTGCCAGCAGCTTAGCTTCCGGACAGGGACGAATCTATGGCTACACCTTC. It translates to CASSLASGQGRIYGYTF.

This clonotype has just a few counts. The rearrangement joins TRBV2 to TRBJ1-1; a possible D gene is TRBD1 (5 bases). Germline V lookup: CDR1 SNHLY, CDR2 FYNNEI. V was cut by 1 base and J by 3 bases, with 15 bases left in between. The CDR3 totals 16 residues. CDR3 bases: TGTGCCAGCAGTGAAGTGATGCTTCGGGGGGACACTGAAGCTTTCTTT. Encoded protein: CASSEVMLRGDTEAFF.

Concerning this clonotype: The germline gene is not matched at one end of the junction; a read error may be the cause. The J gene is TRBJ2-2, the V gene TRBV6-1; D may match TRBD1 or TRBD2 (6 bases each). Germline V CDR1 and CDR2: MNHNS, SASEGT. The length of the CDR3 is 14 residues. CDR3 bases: TGTGCCAGCAAAAAAGGGGGAAACACCGGGGGGCTGTTTTTT. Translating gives CASKKGGNTGGLFF.

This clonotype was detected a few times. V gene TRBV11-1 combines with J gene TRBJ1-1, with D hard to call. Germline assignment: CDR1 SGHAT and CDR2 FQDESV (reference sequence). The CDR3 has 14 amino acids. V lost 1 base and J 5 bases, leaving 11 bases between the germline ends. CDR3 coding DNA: TGTGCCAGCAGCTTAGATTCCGGAGGGACTGAAGCTTTCTTT. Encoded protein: CASSLDSGGTEAFF.

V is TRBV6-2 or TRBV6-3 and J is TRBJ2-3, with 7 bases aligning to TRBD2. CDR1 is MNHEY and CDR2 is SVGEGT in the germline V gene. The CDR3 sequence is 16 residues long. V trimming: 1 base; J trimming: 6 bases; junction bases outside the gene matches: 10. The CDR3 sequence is CASSYYREATRDTQYF. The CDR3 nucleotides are TGTGCCAGCAGTTACTATCGGGAGGCAACTCGGGATACGCAGTATTTT.

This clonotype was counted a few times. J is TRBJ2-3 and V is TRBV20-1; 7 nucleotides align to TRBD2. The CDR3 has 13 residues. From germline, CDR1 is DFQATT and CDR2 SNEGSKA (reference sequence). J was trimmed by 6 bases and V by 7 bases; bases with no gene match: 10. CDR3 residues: CSGTSEFSDTQYF. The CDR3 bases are TGCAGTGGAACTAGCGAATTTTCCGATACGCAGTATTTT.

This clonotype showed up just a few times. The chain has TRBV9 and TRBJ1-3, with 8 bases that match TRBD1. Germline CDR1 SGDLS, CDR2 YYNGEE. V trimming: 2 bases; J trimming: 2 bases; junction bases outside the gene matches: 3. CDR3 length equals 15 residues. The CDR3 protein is CASSVTGGTGNTIYF. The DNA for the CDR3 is TGTGCCAGCAGCGTTACAGGGGGAACTGGAAACACCATATATTTT.

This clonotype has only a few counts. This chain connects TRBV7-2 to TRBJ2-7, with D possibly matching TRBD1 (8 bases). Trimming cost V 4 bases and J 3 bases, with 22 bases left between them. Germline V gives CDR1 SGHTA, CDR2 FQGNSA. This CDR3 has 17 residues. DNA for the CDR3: TGTGCCAGCAGCTCAACAGGGGGACTAAACTCTCTCTACGAGCAGTACTTC. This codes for CASSSTGGLNSLYEQYF.

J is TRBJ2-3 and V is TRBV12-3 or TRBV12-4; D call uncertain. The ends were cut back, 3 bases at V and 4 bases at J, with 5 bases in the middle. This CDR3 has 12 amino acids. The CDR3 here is CASSFDSDTQYF. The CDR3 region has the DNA TGTGCCAGCAGTTTCGACTCAGATACGCAGTATTTT.

In nucleotides, the CDR3 is TGTGCCAGTAGGGGACAGGGGGCTTACCAAGAGACCCAGTACTTC. Its protein is CASRGQGAYQETQYF. The chain joins TRBV19 to TRBJ2-5, with TRBD1 matching 12 bases. Looked up from germline, CDR1 is LNHDA and CDR2 is SQIVND (reference sequence). The junction had 2 bases not matched to a gene; V was cut back by 6 bases and J by 0 bases. The CDR3 covers 15 residues.